Shown below are 15 T cell receptor beta chains from a single sample sequenced in a study of T cell repertoires in cytomegalovirus infection. Via MiXCR, TCRdb re-called the reads, giving one row per CDR3 protein. The sample lists around 630,000 distinct CDR3 sequences; 20% to 25% were seen once. Specimen: CD8+ T cells from PBMCs. All receptors derive from a human donor in good health (CMV status not recorded). Some clones in this sample may be carry-over from other donors' samples.

This sequence joins TRBV7-4 and TRBJ2-2; D call uncertain. This CDR3 has 11 amino acids. V was pared by 7 bases and J by 8 bases, with 8 bases between. Germline CDR1 SGHVT, CDR2 SQSDAQ. This CDR3 reads CASNIRGELFF. The CDR3 nucleotides read TGTGCCAGCAACATTCGGGGGGAGCTGTTTTTT.

This clonotype was observed many times. The V gene is TRBV7-6, the J gene TRBJ2-3; 12 bases are shared with TRBD2. The CDR3 sequence is 18 residues long. The V gene end was trimmed by 3 bases and the J gene end by 6 bases; junction bases not matched to a gene: 13. Germline V gene sequence: CDR1 SGHVS, CDR2 FNYEAQ. The CDR3 DNA follows: TGTGCCAGCAGCTTCCCCCCCACGTCCGGGACTAGCGGGGATACGCAGTATTTT. The encoded protein is CASSFPPTSGTSGDTQYF.

The rearrangement links TRBV20-1 to TRBJ1-5, with unresolved D. The V gene lost 4 bases and the J gene lost 4 bases, with 11 bases spanning the gap. The germline V gene has CDR1 DFQATT and CDR2 SNEGSKA (reference sequence). The CDR3 covers 13 residues. The CDR3 sequence is CSAMIGGNQPQHF. CDR3 in DNA: TGCAGTGCTATGATCGGAGGTAATCAGCCCCAGCATTTT.

This clonotype has just one count. This chain joins TRBV20-1 and TRBJ1-6; D may be TRBD1 (5 bases). Germline CDR1 and CDR2: DFQATT and SNEGSKA (reference sequence). The CDR3 consists of 15 residues. Trimming pared 5 bases from V and 8 bases from J, leaving 19 bases between. The CDR3, as DNA: TGCAGTGCTCGCCCCGGGGCTCTCACCCATTCACCCCTCCACTTT. Its protein product is CSARPGALTHSPLHF.

The chain uses TRBV15 and TRBJ1-2, with D possibly being TRBD1 (6 bases). This CDR3 contains 15 residues. Between the trimmed V and J ends, which lost 2 bases and 6 bases, there was a span of 16 bases. From germline, CDR1 is LNHNV and CDR2 YYDKDF (reference sequence). As DNA, the CDR3 is TGTGCCACCAGCAGACAGGGGCAGACCACCGATGGCTACACCTTC. Translated, it gives CATSRQGQTTDGYTF.

This clonotype was recorded at least ten times. This sequence joins TRBV28 and TRBJ2-5; D may be TRBD2 (6 bases). The V end was cut by 7 bases, the J end by 2 bases, with 11 bases between. Germline V gives CDR1 MDHEN, CDR2 SYDVKM. The CDR3 covers 13 residues. The CDR3 region has the DNA TGTGCCAGCAAGGCGGGACTTCAAGAGACCCAGTACTTC. It codes for CASKAGLQETQYF.

The chain employs TRBV25-1 and TRBJ1-6; D gene unclear. The length of the CDR3 is 14 residues. V dropped 2 bases and J dropped 7 bases, with 9 bases sitting between them. Germline CDR1 MGHDK, CDR2 SYGVNS. The CDR3 loop reads CASSELLGNSPLHF. CDR3 DNA: TGTGCCAGCAGTGAACTATTGGGGAATTCACCCCTCCACTTT.

The chain has TRBV27 and TRBJ1-1, with a weak D call TRBD1 (6 bases). The V gene's germline CDR1 is MNHEY and CDR2 SMNVEV (reference sequence). The ends were cut back, 7 bases at V and 3 bases at J, with 12 bases in the middle. CDR3 length equals 13 residues. CDR3: CASKGGWDTEAFF. The CDR3 DNA sequence: TGTGCCAGCAAGGGGGGTTGGGACACTGAAGCTTTCTTT.

This clonotype came up many times. The chain uses TRBV28 and TRBJ2-2; 7 nucleotides align to TRBD2. The V gene's germline CDR1 is MDHEN and CDR2 SYDVKM. After removal of 7 bases from V and 6 bases from J, the junction contained 11 bases not matched to a gene. The CDR3 has 15 residues. CDR3 loop: CASKPPWGGPGELFF. The CDR3 region has the DNA TGTGCCAGCAAGCCCCCCTGGGGGGGTCCCGGGGAGCTGTTTTTT.

This clonotype was recorded at least ten times. The chain employs TRBV7-9 and TRBJ2-1; no definite D call. The ends were cut back, 5 bases at V and 8 bases at J, with 10 bases in the middle. The CDR3 contains 12 residues. Germline assignment: CDR1 SEHNR and CDR2 FQNEAQ (reference sequence). CDR3 in amino acids: CASSQIRDEQFF. DNA for the CDR3: TGTGCCAGCAGCCAGATAAGGGATGAGCAGTTCTTC.

Ten or more counts support this clonotype. The genes are TRBV19 and TRBJ1-1; D is ambiguous. V lost 5 bases, J lost 1 base, and 8 bases lay in between. Germline values: CDR1 LNHDA, CDR2 SQIVND (reference sequence). The CDR3 contains 13 residues. The CDR3 loop reads CASSEAQNTEAFF. Written as DNA, the CDR3 is TGTGCCAGTAGTGAAGCCCAGAACACTGAAGCTTTCTTT.

This clonotype came up once. The CDR3 region has the DNA TGCGCCAGCAGCCAAGATGCAGCCTTGAACACTGAAGCTTTCTTT. It translates to CASSQDAALNTEAFF. J is TRBJ1-1 and V is TRBV4-1; D remains unclear. The V and J ends lost 0 bases and 0 bases respectively, with 8 bases between them. Germline-derived CDR1 and CDR2 are MGHRA and YSYEKL. CDR3 size: 15 residues.

This chain connects TRBV27 to TRBJ1-5; 10 bases agree with TRBD1. The germline V gene has CDR1 MNHEY and CDR2 SMNVEV (reference sequence). The V segment lost 6 bases and the J segment 3 bases; nucleotides outside the gene matches: 8. The CDR3 loop spans 16 amino acids. The CDR3 region is CASRPGQGRINQPQHF. CDR3 DNA: TGTGCCAGCAGGCCGGGACAGGGGCGCATCAATCAGCCCCAGCATTTT.

The table lists this clonotype with a few counts. This chain uses TRBV27 with TRBJ2-2; D unresolved. Germline loops: CDR1 MNHEY, CDR2 SMNVEV (reference sequence). V was cut by 3 bases and J by 7 bases, with 6 bases left in between. This CDR3 contains 12 residues. The CDR3: CASSFGYGELFF. The CDR3 DNA reads TGTGCCAGCAGTTTCGGGTACGGGGAGCTGTTTTTT.

The chain links TRBV10-3 to TRBJ2-7; unclear D gene. The germline gives CDR1 ENHRY, CDR2 SYGVKD. V lost 3 bases to trimming and J lost 2 bases, with 5 bases between them. This CDR3 is 12 amino acids long. The CDR3 protein is CAISDSPYEQYF. The CDR3 DNA reads TGTGCCATCAGTGACAGTCCCTACGAGCAGTACTTC.